This TCR beta chain was sequenced during a study of shared clonotypes between healthy human individuals. TCRdb keeps only in-frame clones here, not all; method: immunoSEQ multiplex PCR. The table lists under 1 million clones, 90% to 97% of them singletons. CDR1 is MGHRA and CDR2 is YSYEKL in the germline V gene. V lost 1 base and J lost 7, with 11 bases in between. The CDR3 length is 13 residues. Comment on this clone: Its antigen is currently unknown.

Points from the study as a whole: Only blood underwent sampling, and tissue repertoires likely differ. When naive CD4 clonotypes were compared across a handful of donors, around 4.6% were shared.

The naive CD8 subset, CD45RO-negative cells positively selected for CCR7, excluded terminally differentiated effector memory CD45RA+ cells. The gene calls are TRBV4-1 and TRBJ2-7; D perhaps matches TRBD1 (6 bases). Sequenced sample: naive CD8+ T cells sorted from blood. The clonotype comes from a man aged 25-45 years in good health. For the CDR3, the DNA is TGCGCCAGCAGCCAAGCCCTGAGGGGGGAGCAGTACTTC. This sequence encodes CASSQALRGEQYF.